The 29 T cell receptor beta chains below come from one sample, sequenced in a study of blood T cell repertoires in COVID-19. Sequencing was performed with immunoSEQ multiplex PCR; in TCRdb, only in-frame clones are kept and a portion is missing. The sample gives 300,000 to 350,000 clones, approximately 85% of which show up once; 2.2% is in the top ten. Sequencing used PBMCs or T cells enriched from blood (not recorded which). The receptors shown here come from a man aged 25-40 years who had recovered from COVID-19.

V and J are TRBV6-6 and TRBJ1-5; no definite D call. Germline V lookup: CDR1 MNHNY, CDR2 SVGAGI (reference sequence). CDR3 length: 15 residues. V lost 0 bases and J lost 3, with 9 bases in between. CDR3 residues: CASSYSGRDNQPQHF. In DNA, the CDR3 is TGTGCCAGCAGTTACTCTGGACGGGACAATCAGCCCCAGCATTTT.

The CDR3 nucleotides are TGTGCAGACACCGACAGGGGGAATGGCTACACCTTC. This encodes CADTDRGNGYTF. This chain joins TRBV7-3 and TRBJ1-2, with 9 nucleotides matching TRBD1. Germline V CDR1 and CDR2: SGHTA, FQGTGA. The CDR3 loop spans 12 amino acids.

The J gene is TRBJ1-6, the V gene TRBV7-2; the D gene is possibly TRBD1 (6 bases). V lost 5 bases and J lost 10, with 18 bases in between. Germline V lookup: CDR1 SGHTA, CDR2 FQGNSA. The CDR3 runs to 15 residues. The CDR3 sequence is CASSRMEGGGSPLHF. The DNA of the CDR3 is TGTGCCAGCAGCCGCATGGAAGGGGGTGGCTCACCCCTCCACTTT.

The V call is TRBV18, the J call TRBJ2-7, with D possibly being TRBD2 (6 bases). CDR1 and CDR2 (germline): KGHSH, LQKENI. The CDR3 spans 16 residues. V was shortened by 1 base and J by 0 bases, with 13 bases between the two germline ends. Here the CDR3 DNA reads TGTGCCAGCTCACCACTAGCGGCTCTCCCCTCCTACGAGCAGTACTTC. Amino acid sequence: CASSPLAALPSYEQYF.

V is TRBV10-3 and J is TRBJ2-5; D perhaps matches TRBD2 (6 bases). The CDR3 is made up of 14 amino acids. With 10 bases removed from V and 2 bases from J, the gap between germline ends came to 17 bases. Germline CDR1 and CDR2: ENHRY and SYGVKD. The CDR3 DNA sequence: TGTGCCAGTGCGTCCGGGACTGAACAAGAGACCCAGTACTTC. Translating it yields CASASGTEQETQYF.

The rearrangement links TRBV6-6 to TRBJ1-2, with 8 bases matching TRBD1. Trimming took 0 bases from V and 11 from J; bases not matched to a gene: 8. The CDR3 extends over 14 amino acids. Germline CDR1 reads MNHNY; CDR2 reads SVGAGI (reference sequence). The CDR3 DNA reads as TGTGCCAGCAGTTACTCTGAGACAGGGGTTTTTTACACCTTC. As protein: CASSYSETGVFYTF.

This clone came up many times. The rearrangement uses TRBV19 and TRBJ1-2, with unresolved D. Germline values: CDR1 LNHDA, CDR2 SQIVND (reference sequence). Trimming took off 6 bases at V and 8 bases at J, with 16 bases between the two ends. This CDR3 contains 13 residues. CDR3 in DNA: TGTGCCAGTAGCATTGGGCTGCAAGGCGGCTACACCTTC. It yields the protein CASSIGLQGGYTF.

This chain joins TRBV3-1 (or the pseudogene TRBV3-2) and TRBJ1-2; weak D call: TRBD1 (5 bases). V lost 10 bases, J lost 3 bases, and 18 bases lay in between. In germline, CDR1 is LGHDT, CDR2 YNNKEL (reference sequence). There are 14 residues in the CDR3. Written as DNA, the CDR3 is TGTGCCACCCAATCAGGTACAGGCTACTATGGCTACACCTTC. It codes for CATQSGTGYYGYTF.

The chain couples TRBV7-6 to TRBJ2-1; D unclear. This CDR3 region has 15 residues. Germline V gene data show CDR1 as SGHVS and CDR2 as FNYEAQ. Trimming pared 2 bases from V and 4 bases from J, leaving 12 bases between. CDR3 DNA: TGTGCCAGCAGCTTATCTGCAGGCATGTACAATGAGCAGTTCTTC. Its protein product is CASSLSAGMYNEQFF. The full variable domain, with the rest looked up from reference TRBV7-6 and TRBJ2-1, is GAGVSQSPRYKVTKRGQDVALRCDPISGHVSLYWYRQALGQGPEFLTYFNYEAQQDKSGLPNDRFSAERPEGSISTLTIQRTEQRDSAMYRCASSLSAGMYNEQFFGPGTRLTVL.

This chain joins TRBV6-5 and TRBJ1-6, with TRBD1 matching 7 bases. The V and J ends lost 6 bases and 4 bases, in that order; junction bases with no gene match: 3. Germline V lookup: CDR1 MNHEY, CDR2 SVGAGI. This CDR3 comprises 14 residues. CDR3 sequence: CASRGQTYNSPLHF. Written as DNA, the CDR3 is TGTGCCAGCAGGGGACAGACTTATAATTCACCCCTCCACTTT.

The V and J genes are TRBV15 and TRBJ2-6; no firm D call. The CDR3 is 14 residues long. Between the trimmed V and J ends, which lost 5 bases and 3 bases, there was a span of 8 bases. The germline CDR1 and CDR2 sequences are LNHNV and YYDKDF (reference sequence). DNA of the CDR3: TGTGCCACCAGCGGAGCGCGTGGGGCCAACGTCCTGACTTTC. Protein: CATSGARGANVLTF.

The chain combines TRBV6-5 with TRBJ1-1; D possibly corresponds to TRBD1 (6 bases). The length of the CDR3 is 12 residues. Trimming left V 7 bases short and J 3 bases short, with 9 bases between. The germline gives CDR1 MNHEY, CDR2 SVGAGI. In nucleotides, the CDR3 is TGTGCCAGCACCAGGGGTGACACTGAAGCTTTCTTT. Translated, it gives CASTRGDTEAFF.

The chain uses TRBV5-1 and TRBJ1-3, with 8 bases lining up with TRBD1. This CDR3 has 14 amino acids. The V gene end was trimmed by 5 bases and the J gene end by 10 bases; junction bases not matched to a gene: 11. In germline, CDR1 is SGHRS, CDR2 YFSETQ. The CDR3 is CASRTGTGPNTIYF. CDR3 nucleotides: TGCGCCAGCAGGACCGGGACAGGACCCAATACCATATATTTT.

The rearrangement joins TRBV6-5 to TRBJ2-7; maybe TRBD2 (5 bases). Trimming shortened V by 0 bases and J by 3 bases, and 15 bases separated the two germline ends. The CDR3 is 16 amino acids. Germline CDR1 and CDR2: MNHEY and SVGAGI. Here the CDR3 reads CASSYSGSRGHYEQYF. CDR3 nucleotides: TGTGCCAGCAGTTACTCGGGGTCGAGAGGGCACTACGAGCAGTACTTC.

The rearrangement links TRBV5-1 to TRBJ2-7, with a weak D call TRBD1 (5 bases). Germline CDR1 SGHRS, CDR2 YFSETQ. This CDR3 is built from 14 residues. Trimming stripped 2 bases from V and 4 bases from J, with 13 bases between. CDR3 protein: CASSLSGAEYEQYF. For the CDR3, the DNA is TGCGCCAGCAGCTTAAGTGGGGCTGAGTACGAGCAGTACTTC. Full variable domain (missing parts from reference TRBV5-1 and TRBJ2-7): KAGVTQTPRYLIKTRGQQVTLSCSPISGHRSVSWYQQTPGQGLQFLFEYFSETQRNKGNFPGRFSGRQFSNSRSEMNVSTLELGDSALYLCASSLSGAEYEQYFGPGTRLTVT.

CDR3 in amino acids: CSVLRGLFETQYF. For the CDR3, the DNA is TGCAGCGTTCTGCGGGGGTTGTTTGAGACCCAGTACTTC. This sequence joins TRBV29-1 and TRBJ2-5, with 7 bases lining up with TRBD2. CDR1 is SQVTM and CDR2 is ANQGSEA in the germline V gene. The V gene end was trimmed by 5 bases and the J gene end by 5 bases; junction bases not matched to a gene: 8. This CDR3 spans 13 amino acids. Looking up the rest from reference TRBV29-1 and TRBJ2-5 gives the full variable domain: SAVISQKPSRDICQRGTSLTIQCQVDSQVTMMFWYRQQPGQSLTLIATANQGSEATYESGFVIDKFPISRPNLTFSTLTVSNMSPEDSSIYLCSVLRGLFETQYFGPGTRLLVL.

The rearrangement links TRBV30 to TRBJ1-2; D might be TRBD1 (5 bases). CDR3 size: 13 residues. Trimming left V 6 bases short and J 4 bases short, with 15 bases between. Germline CDR1 and CDR2: GTSNPN and SVGIG (reference sequence). The CDR3 DNA reads TGTGCCTGCCCGGACACGCATTCCTATGGCTACACCTTC. Protein product: CACPDTHSYGYTF.

The chain is built from TRBV5-6 and TRBJ2-7, with 9 bases that match TRBD1. The CDR3 contains 16 residues. CDR1 SGHDT and CDR2 YYEEEE come from the germline V gene. V shed 4 bases and J 1 base; nucleotides not matched to a gene: 9. CDR3 protein: CASSPTPGTGSYEQYF. The CDR3 nucleotides read TGTGCCAGCAGCCCGACCCCCGGGACAGGGTCCTACGAGCAGTACTTC.

This rearrangement joins TRBV7-9 to TRBJ1-2, with TRBD1 matching 9 bases. The junction had 17 bases not matched to a gene; V was cut back by 3 bases and J by 6 bases. The CDR3 sequence is 18 residues long. Germline V gives CDR1 SEHNR, CDR2 FQNEAQ (reference sequence). The CDR3 sequence: CASSFNNRDRARFDGYTF. The CDR3 bases are TGTGCCAGCAGCTTCAACAACCGGGACAGGGCTCGTTTCGATGGCTACACCTTC.

The rearrangement joins TRBV30 to TRBJ2-1; a weak D match, TRBD1 (6 bases). Germline-derived CDR1 and CDR2 are GTSNPN and SVGIG (reference sequence). Trimming took 7 bases from V and 0 from J, leaving 13 bases between them. The CDR3 sequence is 14 residues long. CDR3 residues: CAFVRGSSYNEQFF. Written as DNA, the CDR3 is TGTGCCTTCGTGAGGGGGAGCTCCTACAATGAGCAGTTCTTC. The full variable domain, completed using reference TRBV30 and TRBJ2-1, is SQTIHQWPATLVQPVGSPLSLECTVEGTSNPNLYWYRQAAGRGLQLLFYSVGIGQISSEVPQNLSASRPQDRQFILSSKKLLLSDSGFYLCAFVRGSSYNEQFFGPGTRLTVL.

The chain couples TRBV19 to TRBJ1-2; the match to TRBD1 covers 10 bases. The junction had 7 bases not matched to a gene; V was cut back by 7 bases and J by 8 bases. The CDR3 runs 13 residues. Germline CDR1 LNHDA, CDR2 SQIVND (reference sequence). This chain's CDR3 is CASTGQGKKGYTF. As DNA, the CDR3 is TGTGCCAGTACGGGACAGGGGAAAAAAGGCTACACCTTC.

J is TRBJ2-2 and V is TRBV3-1 (or the pseudogene TRBV3-2), with D perhaps matching TRBD2 (6 bases). CDR3 length: 16 amino acids. V was cut by 5 bases and J by 4 bases, with 17 bases left in between. Germline loops: CDR1 LGHDT, CDR2 YNNKEL (reference sequence). As DNA, the CDR3 is TGTGCCAGCAGCGGGGGAGTGAGCGGGCCCACCGGGGAGCTGTTTTTT. This sequence encodes CASSGGVSGPTGELFF.

This clone appeared a few times. V usage is TRBV6-5 and J usage is TRBJ2-7; TRBD2 is a possible D gene (5 bases). V gave up 6 bases and J gave up 1 base, with 7 bases separating them. This CDR3 is built from 12 residues. The germline V gene encodes CDR1 MNHEY and CDR2 SVGAGI. The CDR3 DNA follows: TGTGCCAGCAGCTCGGGATCCTACGAGCAGTACTTC. This gives the protein CASSSGSYEQYF.

The sample holds one count of this clone. V is TRBV27 and J is TRBJ2-2; D gene unclear. The CDR3 has 11 residues. CDR1 and CDR2 (germline): MNHEY, SMNVEV (reference sequence). V lost 6 bases, J lost 5 bases, and 4 bases lay in between. CDR3 residues: CASRATGELFF. CDR3 bases: TGTGCCAGCAGGGCAACCGGGGAGCTGTTTTTT.

This clone was seen ten or more times. This chain joins TRBV5-6 and TRBJ1-2, with 12 bases aligning to TRBD1. The CDR3 spans 15 residues. Trimming removed 3 bases from V and 8 bases from J; junction bases left unmatched: 8. In germline, CDR1 is SGHDT, CDR2 YYEEEE. The CDR3 is CASSSAGTGGGGYTF. In DNA, the CDR3 is TGTGCCAGCAGCTCCGCCGGGACAGGGGGCGGCGGCTACACCTTC.

This clone was seen a single time. V gene TRBV6-1 combines with J gene TRBJ1-5; D is unresolved. This CDR3 contains 13 residues. V was clipped by 2 bases and J by 2 bases, with 4 bases between them. The germline gives CDR1 MNHNS, CDR2 SASEGT. The CDR3 DNA reads TGTGCCAGCAGTGAACATCGCAATCAGCCCCAGCATTTT. Amino acid sequence: CASSEHRNQPQHF.

This chain uses TRBV4-2 with TRBJ1-2; D is possibly TRBD1 (5 bases). This CDR3 spans 16 amino acids. CDR1 LGHNA and CDR2 YNFKEQ come from the germline V gene. V lost 2 bases to trimming and J lost 3 bases, with 16 bases between them. The CDR3 sequence: CASSQNLQDADYGYTF. CDR3 nucleotide sequence: TGTGCCAGCAGCCAAAACTTACAGGACGCTGACTATGGCTACACCTTC.

This rearrangement joins TRBV4-2 to TRBJ2-3, with TRBD1 as a possible D gene (5 bases). The CDR3 sequence is 15 residues long. Trimming took off 4 bases at V and 4 bases at J, with 15 bases between the two ends. In germline, CDR1 is LGHNA, CDR2 YNFKEQ. Written as DNA, the CDR3 is TGTGCCAGCAGCCCCAGTCAGGGTGAGGCAGATACGCAGTATTTT. It specifies CASSPSQGEADTQYF.

The chain employs TRBV20-1 and TRBJ1-3, with TRBD1 identical over 11 bases. With V trimmed by 3 bases and J by 1 base, 8 bases remained unmatched. The CDR3 is 17 amino acids. Germline V gene sequence: CDR1 DFQATT, CDR2 SNEGSKA (reference sequence). CDR3 DNA: TGCAGTGCTAGTGGACAGGGGGCCACTCTTTCTGGAAACACCATATATTTT. Translated: CSASGQGATLSGNTIYF.